This is a list of T cell receptor beta chains from one sample in a study of tumor-infiltrating lymphocytes in primary liver carcinoma. Via MiXCR, TCRdb re-called the multiplex PCR reads, giving one row per CDR3 protein. The data contain about 64,000 distinct CDR3 sequences, over 60% of them singletons. Sample: liver tumor tissue from sampling region 4. The receptors come from a man between 35 and 55 years old with primary liver carcinoma and hepatitis B virus infection. Both conserved end residues are part of each CDR3. D genes are given only for firm matches. Clone sizes are given selectively: once, few, many, or a class where the clone is expanded.

d_gene: -
v_gene: TRBV6-6
abundance: many
j_gene: TRBJ2-7
CDR3nt: TGTGCCAGCAGTTCCTCGTCGAACCAGGGGCCTAGGGACGAGCAGTACTTC
CDR3aa: CASSSSSNQGPRDEQYF

d_gene: TRBD2
v_gene: TRBV10-3
abundance: -
j_gene: TRBJ2-3
CDR3nt: TGTGCCATCAGGCACACTAGCTGGACTAGCACAGATATGCAGTATTTT
CDR3aa: CAIRHTSWTSTDMQYF

d_gene: TRBD2
v_gene: TRBV6-5
abundance: -
j_gene: TRBJ2-7
CDR3nt: TGTGCCAACAGTTACTCGAATAGCGGGGGCTTGGTTTACGAGCAGTACTTC
CDR3aa: CANSYSNSGGLVYEQYF

d_gene: -
v_gene: TRBV29-1
abundance: -
j_gene: TRBJ2-5
CDR3nt: TGCAGCACCCTGATGGAGAGGGGAGAGACCAAGTACTTC
CDR3aa: CSTLMERGETKYF

d_gene: -
v_gene: TRBV29-1
abundance: -
j_gene: TRBJ2-5
CDR3nt: TGCAGCGTTGAAGGAACGCCCAAAGAGAGCCAGTACTTT
CDR3aa: CSVEGTPKESQYF

d_gene: -
v_gene: TRBV7-8
abundance: many
j_gene: TRBJ1-5
CDR3nt: TGTGCCAGCAGCTTAGTAGACAGAGCGATTAATCAGCCCCAGCATTTT
CDR3aa: CASSLVDRAINQPQHF

d_gene: TRBD1
v_gene: TRBV20-1
abundance: -
j_gene: TRBJ2-1
CDR3nt: TGCAGTGCTAGTTCCGGACAGGGGGCAGGACGGGTGAATGAGCAGTTCTTC
CDR3aa: CSASSGQGAGRVNEQFF

d_gene: TRBD2
v_gene: TRBV24-1
abundance: few
j_gene: TRBJ2-7
CDR3nt: TGTGCCACCAGCAATTCCGGGACTAGCGGGAGGGTCGACGAGCAGTACTTC
CDR3aa: CATSNSGTSGRVDEQYF

d_gene: TRBD1
v_gene: TRBV6-5
abundance: -
j_gene: TRBJ2-7
CDR3nt: TGTGCTAGCAGCTCCTTCACAGGGGGCGGCAAGCAGTACTTC
CDR3aa: CASSSFTGGGKQYF

d_gene: -
v_gene: TRBV4-1
abundance: once
j_gene: TRBJ2-2
CDR3nt: TGCGCCAGTAGTCCTAGCGTAGACACCGGGGAGCTGTTTTTT
CDR3aa: CASSPSVDTGELFF

d_gene: TRBD1
v_gene: TRBV6-2/TRBV6-3
abundance: -
j_gene: TRBJ2-1
CDR3nt: TGTGCCAGCAGTCACCGACAGGGAGCGAGCGATAAGCAGTTCTTC
CDR3aa: CASSHRQGASDKQFF

d_gene: -
v_gene: TRBV12-3/TRBV12-4
abundance: -
j_gene: TRBJ2-5
CDR3nt: TGTGCCAGCGCTCATGGGCAGTCCCAAGAGACCCAGTACTTC
CDR3aa: CASAHGQSQETQYF

d_gene: -
v_gene: TRBV6-6
abundance: once
j_gene: TRBJ2-1
CDR3nt: TGTGCCAGCAGTTCCCGGGCTACCCCCATCGGGCAGTTCTTC
CDR3aa: CASSSRATPIGQFF

d_gene: -
v_gene: TRBV12-5
abundance: many
j_gene: TRBJ1-1
CDR3nt: TGTGCTAGTGGTTTGGACAGGGACACTGAAGCTTTCTTT
CDR3aa: CASGLDRDTEAFF

d_gene: -
v_gene: TRBV4-2
abundance: -
j_gene: TRBJ2-3
CDR3nt: TGTGCCAGCTGCCAAGTGGCGCTTCTAGCGTTAGCGACAGATACGCAGTATTTT
CDR3aa: CASCQVALLALATDTQYF

d_gene: TRBD1
v_gene: TRBV11-2
abundance: -
j_gene: TRBJ1-1
CDR3nt: TGTGCCAGCAGTGCCAGGACAGGGGATCCGGCTGATGCTTTCTTT
CDR3aa: CASSARTGDPADAFF

d_gene: -
v_gene: TRBV14
abundance: -
j_gene: TRBJ2-4
CDR3nt: TGTGCCAGCAGTCAAGATACGGCGCAGGGGCGGCTTGGAATAGCCAAAAACATTCATTACTTC
CDR3aa: CASSQDTAQGRLGIAKNIHYF

d_gene: -
v_gene: TRBV11-2
abundance: -
j_gene: TRBJ2-2
CDR3nt: TGTGTCAGCAGCTTTGCGGCATCGTACATCGGGGAGCTGTTTTTT
CDR3aa: CVSSFAASYIGELFF

d_gene: TRBD1
v_gene: TRBV11-1
abundance: -
j_gene: TRBJ2-5
CDR3nt: TGTGCCAGTGGACAGGTGGAGGTGGAGACCCAGTACTTC
CDR3aa: CASGQVEVETQYF

d_gene: TRBD2
v_gene: TRBV29-1
abundance: -
j_gene: TRBJ2-1
CDR3nt: TGCAACGCCCGTGTGACTAGCGGGGGGCATGAGCAGTTCTTC
CDR3aa: CNARVTSGGHEQFF

d_gene: TRBD2
v_gene: TRBV7-2
abundance: -
j_gene: TRBJ2-1
CDR3nt: TGTGCCAGCAGCTTAGCGGTCCTAGCGGGAGCGGGTGAGCAGTTCTTC
CDR3aa: CASSLAVLAGAGEQFF

d_gene: TRBD2
v_gene: TRBV11-1
abundance: -
j_gene: TRBJ2-4
CDR3nt: TGTGGCAACAGCTTTCCCGGGACTAGTGGGACCAAAAACATTCAGTACTTC
CDR3aa: CGNSFPGTSGTKNIQYF

d_gene: -
v_gene: TRBV14
abundance: -
j_gene: TRBJ2-2
CDR3nt: TGTACCAGCAGCCAAATAACAGGCCTCGGGGAGCTGTTTTTT
CDR3aa: CTSSQITGLGELFF

d_gene: -
v_gene: TRBV5-1
abundance: few
j_gene: TRBJ2-3
CDR3nt: TGCGCCAGCAGCTTGGATGGGGTTTCTACAGGTACGCAGTATTTT
CDR3aa: CASSLDGVSTGTQYF